This T cell receptor beta chain comes out of a study of spatial heterogeneity in lung cancer. Study as a whole: Matched bulk RNA-seq provided a T cell module score, and TCR transcript counts in tumor regions correlated strongly with it. General study results and limits: Higher tumor mutation counts went along with higher counts of expanded intratumoral alpha and beta TCRs.

With regard to this clonotype: Its antigen is still unknown. Little can be read into the size of this beta chain, an off-target read in a library designed for alpha chains.

CDR3 length: 14 amino acids. In germline, CDR1 is PRHDT, CDR2 FYEKMQ (reference sequence). The V gene lost 1 base and the J gene lost 5 bases, with 9 bases spanning the gap. Each TCR cDNA molecule carried a unique molecular identifier. TCRdb called the 5' RACE reads again in MiXCR, with one record for every CDR3 protein. The sample yields about 9,800 distinct CDR3 sequences, about 53% seen once. The time point: sample taken at primary tumor resection. Extraction of whole RNA from tumor, nontumor lung or frozen PBMC preceded unsorted sequencing. The V and J genes are TRBV13 and TRBJ2-1, with no clear D. Here the sequenced sample was lung tumor tissue, taken at surgery. The source of this sequence is a female donor with early-stage non-small cell lung cancer. The CDR3 DNA reads as TGTGCCAGCAGCTTAGTCGGACGGGACAATGAGCAGTTCTTC. This gives the protein CASSLVGRDNEQFF.